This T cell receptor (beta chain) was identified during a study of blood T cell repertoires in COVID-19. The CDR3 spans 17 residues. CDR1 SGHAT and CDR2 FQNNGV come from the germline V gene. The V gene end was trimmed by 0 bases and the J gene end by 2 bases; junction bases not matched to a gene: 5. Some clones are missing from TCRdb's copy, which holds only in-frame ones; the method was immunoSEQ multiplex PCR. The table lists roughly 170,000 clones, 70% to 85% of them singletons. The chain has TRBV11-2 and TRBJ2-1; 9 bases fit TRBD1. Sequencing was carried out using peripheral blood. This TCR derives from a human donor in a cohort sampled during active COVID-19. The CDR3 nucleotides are TGTGCCAGCAGCTTAGACCCGGACAGGGGAACCTACAATGAGCAGTTCTTC. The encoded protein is CASSLDPDRGTYNEQFF. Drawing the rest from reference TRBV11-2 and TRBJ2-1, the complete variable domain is EAGVAQSPRYKIIEKRQSVAFWCNPISGHATLYWYQQILGQGPKLLIQFQNNGVVDDSQLPKDRFSAERLKGVDSTLKIQPAKLEDSAVYLCASSLDPDRGTYNEQFFGPGTRLTVL.